A selection of T cell receptor beta chains follows, all from one sample in a study of T cells after yellow fever vaccination. From the 5' RACE reads, TCRdb called clonotypes with MiXCR, one entry per CDR3 protein. The table records hundreds of thousands of distinct CDR3 sequences, less than 20% of them present only once. The sequences come from PBMCs, collected roughly 5 days after the first yellow fever vaccination. Receptors originate from a man aged 18 to 30 who received the YFV17D yellow fever vaccine. Both conserved end residues are part of each CDR3. A D gene is named only where the DNA matches it firmly. Expanded clones get a size class; other rows say once, few or many, or leave the size out.

D gene: .; V gene: TRBV29-1; J gene: TRBJ2-5; clone size: few; CDR3 DNA: TGCAGCGTGGGACCGGGGGTGAGGGAGACCCAGTACTTC; CDR3 protein: CSVGPGVRETQYF
D gene: .; V gene: TRBV20-1; J gene: TRBJ2-6; clone size: few; CDR3 DNA: TGCAGTGCTGGATCTGACAGTGCTCCTCTCTCTGGGGCCAACGTCCTGACTTTC; CDR3 protein: CSAGSDSAPLSGANVLTF
D gene: TRBD1; V gene: TRBV25-1; J gene: TRBJ1-1; clone size: .; CDR3 DNA: TGTGCCAGCAGTGACCAAGGACAGGGAGGCCCTGAAGCTTTCTTT; CDR3 protein: CASSDQGQGGPEAFF
D gene: .; V gene: TRBV18; J gene: TRBJ2-6; clone size: .; CDR3 DNA: TGTGCCAGCTCACTCAGCCAGGGCTCTGGGGCCAACGTCCTGACTTTC; CDR3 protein: CASSLSQGSGANVLTF
D gene: TRBD1; V gene: TRBV18; J gene: TRBJ1-6; clone size: .; CDR3 DNA: TGTGCCAGCTCGCCCAGACAGGGGCAGCCCCTCCACTTT; CDR3 protein: CASSPRQGQPLHF
D gene: .; V gene: TRBV4-3; J gene: TRBJ2-3; clone size: .; CDR3 DNA: TGCGCCAGCAGCCAAGAACGGGGGCCAAGCACAGATACGCAGTATTTT; CDR3 protein: CASSQERGPSTDTQYF
D gene: .; V gene: TRBV18; J gene: TRBJ1-1; clone size: few; CDR3 DNA: TGTGCCAGCTCACCAGGGGGTTGGACAGTTAACACTGAAGCTTTCTTT; CDR3 protein: CASSPGGWTVNTEAFF
D gene: TRBD1; V gene: TRBV3-1; J gene: TRBJ1-2; clone size: few; CDR3 DNA: TGTGCCAGCAGCTTCAAGGGGGCAGGGAATAACTATGGCTACACCTTC; CDR3 protein: CASSFKGAGNNYGYTF
D gene: .; V gene: TRBV7-2; J gene: TRBJ2-7; clone size: few; CDR3 DNA: TGTGCCAGCAGCTTTTCTTTGTCGAGCTACGAGCAGTACTTC; CDR3 protein: CASSFSLSSYEQYF
D gene: TRBD2; V gene: TRBV6-5; J gene: TRBJ2-1; clone size: once; CDR3 DNA: TGTGCCAGCAGTTATCTAGCGGGGGGGCGGGGTGAGCAGTTCTTC; CDR3 protein: CASSYLAGGRGEQFF
D gene: .; V gene: TRBV4-1; J gene: TRBJ1-1; clone size: .; CDR3 DNA: TGCGCCAGCAGCCAAGAAAGGCAGAACACTGAAGCTTTCTTT; CDR3 protein: CASSQERQNTEAFF
D gene: .; V gene: TRBV7-3; J gene: TRBJ1-1; clone size: few; CDR3 DNA: TGTGCCAGCAGCTTACGGGCGGGGGCAAGCACTGAAGCTTTCTTT; CDR3 protein: CASSLRAGASTEAFF
D gene: TRBD1; V gene: TRBV5-1; J gene: TRBJ1-3; clone size: few; CDR3 DNA: TGCGCCAGCGCCGACAGGGCCCCTGGAAACACCATATATTTT; CDR3 protein: CASADRAPGNTIYF
D gene: TRBD2; V gene: TRBV20-1; J gene: TRBJ2-1; clone size: many; CDR3 DNA: TGCAGTTCTTTAGCGGGGGGGGCCCAGATTGAGCAGTTCTTC; CDR3 protein: CSSLAGGAQIEQFF
D gene: .; V gene: TRBV11-1; J gene: TRBJ2-1; clone size: few; CDR3 DNA: TGTGCCAGCAGCTTGGGCCCGCTTGACGATGAGCAGTTCTTC; CDR3 protein: CASSLGPLDDEQFF
D gene: TRBD2; V gene: TRBV11-2; J gene: TRBJ2-2; clone size: .; CDR3 DNA: TGTGCCAGCAGCTTAGTATTTCGGGGGGCCGGGGAGCTGTTTTTT; CDR3 protein: CASSLVFRGAGELFF
D gene: TRBD2; V gene: TRBV5-1; J gene: TRBJ2-2; clone size: many; CDR3 DNA: TGCGCCAGCAGCGCAACCAGCGGGGCCGGGGAGCTGTTTTTT; CDR3 protein: CASSATSGAGELFF
D gene: .; V gene: TRBV4-3; J gene: TRBJ2-2; clone size: few; CDR3 DNA: TGCGCCAGCAGCCAGGCCTCTATTCGGAAGCCCGGGGAGCTGTTTTTT; CDR3 protein: CASSQASIRKPGELFF
D gene: .; V gene: TRBV6-2/TRBV6-3; J gene: TRBJ2-7; clone size: few; CDR3 DNA: TGTGCCAGCAGTTACTCGACTAGCTCCTACGAGCAGTACTTC; CDR3 protein: CASSYSTSSYEQYF
D gene: .; V gene: TRBV5-1; J gene: TRBJ2-3; clone size: many; CDR3 DNA: TGCGCCAGCAGCTCCCCTACCACAGATACGCAGTATTTT; CDR3 protein: CASSSPTTDTQYF
D gene: .; V gene: TRBV15; J gene: TRBJ2-1; clone size: .; CDR3 DNA: TGTGCCACCAGCAGGAAGGGTCTATCGGATGAGCAGTTCTTC; CDR3 protein: CATSRKGLSDEQFF
D gene: .; V gene: TRBV7-9; J gene: TRBJ2-2; clone size: few; CDR3 DNA: TGTGCCAGCAGCGGTCCGGCCGGCGGGGAGCTGTTTTTT; CDR3 protein: CASSGPAGGELFF
D gene: .; V gene: TRBV29-1; J gene: TRBJ2-3; clone size: .; CDR3 DNA: TGCAGCGCCAGACCCGTTTTGACAGATACGCAGTATTTT; CDR3 protein: CSARPVLTDTQYF
D gene: .; V gene: TRBV12-3/TRBV12-4; J gene: TRBJ2-1; clone size: .; CDR3 DNA: TGTGCCAGCAGTTACGCGACCCAGGAGAGAGGGGCTAGCAGTTACAATGAGCAGTTCTTC; CDR3 protein: CASSYATQERGASSYNEQFF
D gene: TRBD2; V gene: TRBV24-1; J gene: TRBJ2-1; clone size: .; CDR3 DNA: TGTGCCACCAGTGACCCGTCGGGGGGGGGCCCCTACAATGAGCAGTTCTTC; CDR3 protein: CATSDPSGGGPYNEQFF
D gene: .; V gene: TRBV6-1; J gene: TRBJ1-4; clone size: .; CDR3 DNA: TGTGCCAGCAGTCCTAACCCAAGGCGCAATGAAAAACTGTTTTTT; CDR3 protein: CASSPNPRRNEKLFF
D gene: .; V gene: TRBV7-9; J gene: TRBJ2-5; clone size: many; CDR3 DNA: TGTGCCAGCCGAGGAGCTAGTGTAACATTCGGGGAGACCCAGTACTTC; CDR3 protein: CASRGASVTFGETQYF
D gene: .; V gene: TRBV2; J gene: TRBJ2-5; clone size: few; CDR3 DNA: TGTGCCAGCAGTGAATGGGTGGAGCAAGAGACCCAGTACTTC; CDR3 protein: CASSEWVEQETQYF
D gene: TRBD2; V gene: TRBV29-1; J gene: TRBJ2-1; clone size: .; CDR3 DNA: TGCAGCGGCGCTAGCGGGGGAGGGAATGAGCAGTTCTTC; CDR3 protein: CSGASGGGNEQFF
D gene: .; V gene: TRBV6-2/TRBV6-3; J gene: TRBJ2-2; clone size: few; CDR3 DNA: TGTGCCAGCCGAGGGGACATCGGAAACACCGGGGAGCTGTTTTTT; CDR3 protein: CASRGDIGNTGELFF
D gene: .; V gene: TRBV12-3/TRBV12-4; J gene: TRBJ1-6; clone size: .; CDR3 DNA: TGTGCCAGCAGTTTAACGGGGGGCCGTAATTCACCCCTCCACTTT; CDR3 protein: CASSLTGGRNSPLHF
D gene: .; V gene: TRBV5-1; J gene: TRBJ2-3; clone size: .; CDR3 DNA: TGCGCCAGCAGCTTGGGACAAACGCCCTCGGGCGATACGCAGTATTTT; CDR3 protein: CASSLGQTPSGDTQYF
D gene: .; V gene: TRBV4-3; J gene: TRBJ1-2; clone size: few; CDR3 DNA: TGCGCCAGCAGCCAAGGGGTGACGGGCTATGGCTACACCTTC; CDR3 protein: CASSQGVTGYGYTF
D gene: .; V gene: TRBV5-4; J gene: TRBJ1-2; clone size: .; CDR3 DNA: TGTGCCAGCAGCTCGACGACCATGGGACGGCCTCGAAGATACACCTTC; CDR3 protein: CASSSTTMGRPRRYTF
D gene: .; V gene: TRBV12-3/TRBV12-4; J gene: TRBJ1-6; clone size: few; CDR3 DNA: TGTGCCAGCAGTTTTTATTCCACACCAAATTCACCCCTCCACTTT; CDR3 protein: CASSFYSTPNSPLHF
D gene: TRBD2; V gene: TRBV11-1; J gene: TRBJ2-3; clone size: .; CDR3 DNA: TGTGCCAGCAGCGCACTAGCGGGGGGCCTCACAGATACGCAGTATTTT; CDR3 protein: CASSALAGGLTDTQYF
D gene: .; V gene: TRBV4-2; J gene: TRBJ1-5; clone size: few; CDR3 DNA: TGTGCCAGCAGCCAAGATCTAACAACTAAGGGGCAGCCCCAGCATTTT; CDR3 protein: CASSQDLTTKGQPQHF
D gene: TRBD1; V gene: TRBV11-2; J gene: TRBJ2-3; clone size: few; CDR3 DNA: TGTGCCAGCAGCGCTCGACAGGGTTGGGCAGATACGCAGTATTTT; CDR3 protein: CASSARQGWADTQYF
D gene: .; V gene: TRBV7-2; J gene: TRBJ2-3; clone size: .; CDR3 DNA: TGTGCCAGCGCGGGACAGAGCACAGATACGCAGTATTTT; CDR3 protein: CASAGQSTDTQYF
D gene: .; V gene: TRBV5-1; J gene: TRBJ2-7; clone size: many; CDR3 DNA: TGCGCCAGCAGCCTTAACCCTCGGGGGTCCTACGAGCAGTACTTC; CDR3 protein: CASSLNPRGSYEQYF
D gene: .; V gene: TRBV7-9; J gene: TRBJ1-2; clone size: few; CDR3 DNA: TGTGCCAGCAGCCCCTTAAATGGCTACACCTTC; CDR3 protein: CASSPLNGYTF
D gene: TRBD1; V gene: TRBV4-3; J gene: TRBJ2-2; clone size: .; CDR3 DNA: TGCGCCAGCAGCCAACCTCACAGGGGAAGGACCGGGGAGCTGTTTTTT; CDR3 protein: CASSQPHRGRTGELFF
D gene: TRBD2; V gene: TRBV6-5; J gene: TRBJ2-3; clone size: many; CDR3 DNA: TGTGCCAGCAGTTCAACTAGCGGGGGGCCCGGGGGGACGCAGTATTTT; CDR3 protein: CASSSTSGGPGGTQYF
D gene: TRBD2; V gene: TRBV5-1; J gene: TRBJ2-3; clone size: few; CDR3 DNA: TGCGCCAGCAGCCGCGCGGGACTAGCGGGGGGGACAGATACGCAGTATTTT; CDR3 protein: CASSRAGLAGGTDTQYF